This T cell receptor (beta chain) was sequenced in a study of blood T cell repertoires in COVID-19. Background on the study: T cells, B-cell-depleted T cells, or PBMCs provided the cDNA or gDNA that served as material.

Sequenced by immunoSEQ multiplex PCR; TCRdb stores in-frame clones only, minus some. The data contain roughly 230,000 clones, approximately 85% of them singletons. The clonotype was recovered from a woman in her forties or fifties who had been exposed to COVID-19. Sequenced sample: PBMCs or T cells enriched from blood (not recorded which).

The CDR3 sequence is CATSDWGDSPGELFF. The DNA for the CDR3 is TGTGCCACCAGTGATTGGGGGGACAGCCCCGGGGAGCTGTTTTTT. The rearrangement uses TRBV24-1 and TRBJ2-2; possibly TRBD1 for D (7 bases). The CDR3 runs to 15 residues. Trimming left V 2 bases short and J 6 bases short, with 12 bases between. Looked up from germline, CDR1 is KGHDR and CDR2 is SFDVKD.